Below are 3 T cell receptor beta chains sequenced from a single sample in a study of blood T cell repertoires in COVID-19. Produced via immunoSEQ multiplex PCR; TCRdb's table is partial and in-frame only. There are about 120,000 clones in the sample; around three quarters occur only once, and approximately 3.9% lies in the top ten. The specimen sequenced was peripheral blood. All receptors derive from a woman aged 80 or over with acute or convalescent COVID-19.

The chain recombines TRBV7-9 with TRBJ2-5; 9 positions agree with TRBD2. V lost 4 bases to trimming and J lost 3 bases; unmatched junction nucleotides: 3. This CDR3 is 14 amino acids long. Germline V gene lookup returns CDR1 SEHNR and CDR2 FQNEAQ (reference sequence). CDR3 residues: CASSSGLAEETQYF. Written as DNA, the CDR3 is TGTGCCAGCAGCTCGGGACTAGCAGAAGAGACCCAGTACTTC.

V gene TRBV3-1 (or the pseudogene TRBV3-2) combines with J gene TRBJ2-1; D is ambiguous. Germline CDR1 is LGHDT and CDR2 is YNNKEL (reference sequence). Trimming pared 2 bases from V and 12 bases from J, leaving 11 bases between. The CDR3 contains 12 residues. The CDR3 DNA sequence: TGTGCCAGCAGCCAATACATGGCAGGGCAGTTCTTC. Its protein is CASSQYMAGQFF.

The chain combines TRBV7-8 with TRBJ2-1, with D possibly being TRBD1 (6 bases). Looked up from germline, CDR1 is SGHVS and CDR2 is FQNEAQ. This CDR3 has 15 residues. The V gene lost 4 bases and the J gene lost 5 bases, with 15 bases spanning the gap. The CDR3 loop is CASSSPGQGNNEQFF. DNA for the CDR3: TGTGCCAGCAGCTCTCCGGGACAAGGGAACAATGAGCAGTTCTTC.